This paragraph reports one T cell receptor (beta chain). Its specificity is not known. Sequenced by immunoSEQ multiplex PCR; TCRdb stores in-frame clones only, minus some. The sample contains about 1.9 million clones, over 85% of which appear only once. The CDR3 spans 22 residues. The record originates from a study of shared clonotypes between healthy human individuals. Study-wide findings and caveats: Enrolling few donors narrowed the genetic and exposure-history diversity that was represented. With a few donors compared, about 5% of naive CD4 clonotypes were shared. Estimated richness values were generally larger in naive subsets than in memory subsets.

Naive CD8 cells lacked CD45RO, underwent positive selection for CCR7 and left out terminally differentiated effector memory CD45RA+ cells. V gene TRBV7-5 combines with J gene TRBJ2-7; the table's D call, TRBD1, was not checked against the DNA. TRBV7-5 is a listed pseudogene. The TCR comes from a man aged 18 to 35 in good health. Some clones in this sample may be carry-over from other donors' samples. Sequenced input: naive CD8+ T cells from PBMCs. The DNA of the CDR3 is TGTGTCAGAAAAGCTTCGGTGTCCCACAGAGCGGTGGGTTTCGACAGGCGCCACGAGCAGTACTTC. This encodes CVRKASVSHRAVGFDRRHEQYF.